The 18 T cell receptor beta chains presented below share a single source sample, sequenced in a study of siplizumab effects on memory and regulatory T cells. Using immunoSEQ multiplex PCR, the repertoire was profiled, and TCRdb retains in-frame clones only, with some absent. This sample has 100,000 to 120,000 clones; roughly 92% occur once, and the top ten carry 1.3%. Sequenced material: CD4+ T cells sorted from blood. The receptors come from a human donor in good health.

The CDR3 coding sequence is TGTGCCAGCAGCTTAGAGGCTAGCGGTCCGGGAGAGCAGTACTTC. It translates to CASSLEASGPGEQYF. The J gene is TRBJ2-7, the V gene TRBV7-2; 7 bases line up with TRBD2. Germline CDR1 is SGHTA and CDR2 is FQGNSA. The CDR3 is 15 residues long. With 1 base clipped from V and 7 bases from J, the junction kept 10 bases outside the gene matches.

This clone occurred once. The genes are TRBV15 and TRBJ2-2, with a possible D match to TRBD2 (6 bases). V lost 0 bases and J lost 5, with 10 bases in between. Germline lookup yields CDR1 LNHNV and CDR2 YYDKDF (reference sequence). There are 15 residues in the CDR3. The CDR3 DNA follows: TGTGCCACCAGCAGAGATCGGAGCGGGACCGGGGAGCTGTTTTTT. Residues: CATSRDRSGTGELFF.

V and J are TRBV18 and TRBJ2-7; 7 nucleotides agree with TRBD2. This CDR3 has 14 amino acids. Germline loops: CDR1 KGHSH, CDR2 LQKENI. Trimming cost V 2 bases and J 3 bases; bases outside gene matches: 4. The CDR3 is CASSPGRAFYEQYF. The CDR3 coding sequence is TGTGCCAGCTCACCAGGGAGGGCTTTCTACGAGCAGTACTTC.

The chain employs TRBV5-1 and TRBJ1-1; 10 nucleotides match TRBD1. Looked up from germline, CDR1 is SGHRS and CDR2 is YFSETQ. Trimming removed 0 bases from V and 3 bases from J; junction bases left unmatched: 8. CDR3 length: 17 amino acids. CDR3 protein: CASSLARTGGWYTEAFF. The CDR3 coding sequence is TGCGCCAGCAGCTTGGCAAGGACAGGGGGATGGTACACTGAAGCTTTCTTT.

The chain is built from TRBV7-2 and TRBJ1-1; D gene unclear. There are 11 residues in the CDR3. V was cut by 5 bases and J by 5 bases, with 6 bases left in between. Looked up from germline, CDR1 is SGHTA and CDR2 is FQGNSA. CDR3 nucleotide sequence: TGTGCCAGCAGCCCCAGGACTGAAGCTTTCTTT. Its translation is CASSPRTEAFF.

The J gene is TRBJ2-7, the V gene TRBV11-3; D possibly corresponds to TRBD2 (6 bases). CDR1 and CDR2 from the germline V gene are SGHNT and YENEEA. Trimming cost V 7 bases and J 3 bases, with 16 bases left between them. This CDR3 has 14 amino acids. CDR3 protein: CASTTLRDFYEQYF. The CDR3 coding sequence is TGTGCCAGCACCACCCTCCGGGACTTCTACGAGCAGTACTTC. The full variable domain, rest sourced from reference TRBV11-3 and TRBJ2-7, is EAGVVQSPRYKIIEKKQPVAFWCNPISGHNTLYWYLQNLGQGPELLIRYENEEAVDDSQLPKDRFSAERLKGVDSTLKIQPAELGDSAVYLCASTTLRDFYEQYFGPGTRLTVT.

V is TRBV7-2 and J is TRBJ2-1, with 8 nucleotides matching TRBD2. The CDR3 has 16 residues. Trimming removed 5 bases from V and 4 bases from J; junction bases left unmatched: 10. CDR1 and CDR2 from the germline V gene are SGHTA and FQGNSA. The CDR3 DNA sequence: TGTGCCAGCAGCCAAGCCCCACTAGCGGCTTACAATGAGCAGTTCTTC. Protein: CASSQAPLAAYNEQFF.

V is TRBV19 and J is TRBJ2-3, with 10 bases that match TRBD2. The junction had 7 bases not matched to a gene; V was cut back by 0 bases and J by 4 bases. The CDR3 extends over 17 amino acids. Germline CDR1 LNHDA, CDR2 SQIVND (reference sequence). CDR3 sequence reads: CASSIDAGLAGADTQYF. The CDR3 DNA is TGTGCCAGTAGTATAGATGCCGGGCTAGCGGGGGCAGATACGCAGTATTTT.

This chain uses TRBV25-1 with TRBJ2-3; possibly TRBD1 for D (5 bases). Trimming took off 1 base at V and 2 bases at J, with 7 bases between the two ends. The CDR3 contains 14 residues. Germline loops: CDR1 MGHDK, CDR2 SYGVNS. The CDR3 reads CASSESGITDTQYF. CDR3 DNA sequence: TGTGCCAGCAGTGAATCAGGGATCACAGATACGCAGTATTTT.

This clone has more than one count but fewer than ten. This same CDR3 is encoded by further DNA sequences in the sample. This chain links TRBV11-2 with TRBJ1-5, with D unclear. Trimming cost V 0 bases and J 3 bases, with 9 bases left between them. Per the germline V gene, CDR1 is SGHAT and CDR2 is FQNNGV. The CDR3 runs to 15 residues. The CDR3 loop reads CASSLEGLSNQPQHF. The CDR3 nucleotides are TGTGCCAGCAGCTTAGAAGGATTGTCCAATCAGCCCCAGCATTTT.

V usage is TRBV15 and J usage is TRBJ2-3; TRBD2 aligns across 8 bases. Germline assignment: CDR1 LNHNV and CDR2 YYDKDF (reference sequence). The V segment lost 1 base and the J segment 7 bases; nucleotides outside the gene matches: 13. This CDR3 spans 17 amino acids. The CDR3 is CATSRGILGSGGNTQYF. Written as DNA, the CDR3 is TGTGCCACCAGCAGAGGTATTCTAGGGAGCGGGGGAAATACGCAGTATTTT.

The V gene is TRBV7-2, the J gene TRBJ2-7, with D possibly matching TRBD1 (5 bases). The CDR3 sequence is 16 residues long. Deletions cut 1 base from V and 0 bases from J, with 13 bases between. Germline-derived CDR1 and CDR2 are SGHTA and FQGNSA. In DNA, the CDR3 is TGTGCCAGCAGCTTAGTCTCCCGCGACAGCTCCTACGAGCAGTACTTC. Translated, it gives CASSLVSRDSSYEQYF.

This sequence joins TRBV18 and TRBJ1-2; 7 nucleotides line up with TRBD1. V dropped 5 bases and J dropped 7; count of bases not matched to a gene: 13. This CDR3 contains 15 residues. The germline V gene has CDR1 KGHSH and CDR2 LQKENI. The CDR3 coding sequence is TGTGCCAGCTCATCCCCGACAGGGCGTGATGGTGGCTACACCTTC. Protein sequence: CASSSPTGRDGGYTF.

This sequence joins TRBV4-1 and TRBJ2-5; TRBD1 aligns across 8 bases. The V gene end was trimmed by 0 bases and the J gene end by 5 bases; junction bases not matched to a gene: 8. This CDR3 contains 16 residues. Per germline, CDR1 MGHRA and CDR2 YSYEKL. The DNA of the CDR3 is TGCGCCAGCAGCCAAGAGGGCGCAGGGGGCGTGGAGACCCAGTACTTC. It translates to CASSQEGAGGVETQYF.

This chain uses TRBV9 with TRBJ2-1; TRBD1 is a possible D gene (6 bases). Per germline, CDR1 SGDLS and CDR2 YYNGEE. The CDR3 loop spans 17 amino acids. Trimming cost V 1 base and J 2 bases, with 16 bases left between them. The CDR3 bases are TGTGCCAGCAGCGTAAAGGGGGATTTTCGCGCCTACAATGAGCAGTTCTTC. Translated, it gives CASSVKGDFRAYNEQFF.

The chain carries TRBV9 and TRBJ1-3; D is unclear. V dropped 3 bases and J dropped 0 bases, with 13 bases sitting between them. Germline V gives CDR1 SGDLS, CDR2 YYNGEE. The CDR3 is 16 amino acids. CDR3 region: CASSASHRNSGNTIYF. CDR3 DNA sequence: TGTGCCAGCAGCGCAAGTCACCGAAACTCTGGAAACACCATATATTTT.

Remarks on this clone: It is unclear where the CDR3 begins or ends on the DNA, so no DNA is shown, and the CDR3 is as TCRdb lists it. The chain joins TRBV7-8 to TRBJ2-3; the D call in the table, TRBD1, was not verified against the DNA. The CDR3 adds up to 18 amino acids, both ends counted. The germline gives CDR1 SGHVS, CDR2 FQNEAQ. The CDR3 sequence is CASSLGTGTAFFGDTQYF.

To note about this clone: Other DNA sequences in this sample translate to the same CDR3. V gene TRBV2 combines with J gene TRBJ2-3, with D perhaps TRBD2 (5 bases). CDR3 size: 14 residues. In germline, CDR1 is SNHLY, CDR2 FYNNEI. Trimming left V 4 bases short and J 2 bases short, with 10 bases between. This CDR3 reads CASSVGGLTDTQYF. The CDR3 nucleotides are TGTGCCAGCAGTGTCGGAGGTCTCACAGATACGCAGTATTTT.